This TCR beta chain was obtained from a study of regulatory T cells in long-lasting Graves disease. Whole-study context: Graves' patients diagnosed newly had used antithyroid drugs under 3 months.

Notes on the study in general: Favored gene segments in persistent disease were TRBV28, TRBJ1-2 and TRBJ2-5.

The CDR3 is 19 amino acids. V lost 10 bases to trimming and J lost 7 bases, with 38 bases between them. CDR1 and CDR2 from the germline V gene are ENHRY and SYGVKD. Specified time point: newly diagnosed GD, antithyroid drugs for less than 3 months. TCR sequences were obtained from RNA taken from PBMCs. At least ten counts were recorded for this clonotype. As yet, its antigen is unknown. HTBI primers from iRepertoire and Arm-PCR of CDR3 regions yielded the TCR beta libraries. TCRdb redid the calling of the multiplex PCR reads with MiXCR, one entry per CDR3 protein. Of about 470,000 distinct CDR3 sequences in the sample, about 16% are singletons; the top ten hold roughly a sixth. This sample also appeared in a second study, on T cells in Graves' hyperthyroidism and ophthalmopathy. From that paper: The authors deemed Graves' hyperthyroidism stable absent ophthalmopathy progression within 18 months. First-round RT-PCR of the TCR CDR3 relied on the HTBI primer set.

Sequenced material: peripheral blood mononuclear cells (PBMCs), taken at new diagnosis, from a patient treated with antithyroid drugs. This sequence joins TRBV10-3 and TRBJ2-7; D tentatively reads TRBD1 or TRBD2 (8 bases each). The clonotype originates from a woman aged 30 to 39 with Graves disease. The CDR3 nucleotides read TGTGCCACCCGGGGGGGCTCGCAAAGCCGAGACAGGGGTGTAGGGGAGCAGTACTTC. Translation gives CATRGGSQSRDRGVGEQYF.